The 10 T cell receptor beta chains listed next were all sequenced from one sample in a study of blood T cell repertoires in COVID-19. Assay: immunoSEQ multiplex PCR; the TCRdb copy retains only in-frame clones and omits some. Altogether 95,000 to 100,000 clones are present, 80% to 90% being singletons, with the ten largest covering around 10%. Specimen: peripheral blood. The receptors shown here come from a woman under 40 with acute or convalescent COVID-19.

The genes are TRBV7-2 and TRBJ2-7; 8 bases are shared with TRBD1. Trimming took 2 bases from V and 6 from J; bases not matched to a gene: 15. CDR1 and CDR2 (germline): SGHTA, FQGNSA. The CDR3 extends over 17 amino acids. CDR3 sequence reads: CASSLNVGAGGSSEQYF. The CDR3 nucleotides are TGTGCCAGCAGCTTAAACGTCGGGGCAGGGGGCTCGAGCGAGCAGTACTTC.

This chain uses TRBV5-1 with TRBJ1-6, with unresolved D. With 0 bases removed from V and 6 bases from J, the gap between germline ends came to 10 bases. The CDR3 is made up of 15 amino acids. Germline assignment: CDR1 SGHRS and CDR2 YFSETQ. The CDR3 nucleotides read TGCGCCAGCAGCTTGGAACAGATACTTAATTCACCCCTCCACTTT. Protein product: CASSLEQILNSPLHF.

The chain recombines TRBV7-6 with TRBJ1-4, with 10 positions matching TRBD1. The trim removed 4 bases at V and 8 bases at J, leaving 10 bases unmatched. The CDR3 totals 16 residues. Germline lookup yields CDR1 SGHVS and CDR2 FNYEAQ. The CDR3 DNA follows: TGTGCCAGCAGCTCCCTCCCCGGGACAGGGGAAGAAAAACTGTTTTTT. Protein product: CASSSLPGTGEEKLFF.

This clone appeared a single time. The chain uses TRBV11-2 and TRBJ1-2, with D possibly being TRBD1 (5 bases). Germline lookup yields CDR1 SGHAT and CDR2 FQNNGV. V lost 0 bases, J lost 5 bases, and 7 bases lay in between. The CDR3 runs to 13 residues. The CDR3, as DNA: TGTGCCAGCAGCTTAGATCGGGGGTATGGCTACACCTTC. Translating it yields CASSLDRGYGYTF.

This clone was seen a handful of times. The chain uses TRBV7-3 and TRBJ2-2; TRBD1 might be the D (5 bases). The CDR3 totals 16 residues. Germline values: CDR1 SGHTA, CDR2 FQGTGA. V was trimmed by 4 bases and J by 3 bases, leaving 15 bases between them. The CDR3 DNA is TGTGCCAGCAGCTCCCAGGGCCTAGGGCACACCGGGGAGCTGTTTTTT. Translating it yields CASSSQGLGHTGELFF.

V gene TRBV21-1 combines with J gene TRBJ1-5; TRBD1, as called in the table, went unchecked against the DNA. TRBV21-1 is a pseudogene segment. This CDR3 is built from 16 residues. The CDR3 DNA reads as TGTGCCAGCAGCAAAGCCGGGACACCGAGCAATCAGCCCCAGCATTTT. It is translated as CASSKAGTPSNQPQHF.

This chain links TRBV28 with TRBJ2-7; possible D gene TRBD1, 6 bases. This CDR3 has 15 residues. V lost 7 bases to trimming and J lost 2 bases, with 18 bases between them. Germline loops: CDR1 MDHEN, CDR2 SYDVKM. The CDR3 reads CASTLGGSRAYEQYF. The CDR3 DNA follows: TGTGCCAGCACTCTAGGGGGTTCTAGGGCCTACGAGCAGTACTTC. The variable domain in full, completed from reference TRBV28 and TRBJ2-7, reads DVKVTQSSRYLVKRTGEKVFLECVQDMDHENMFWYRQDPGLGLRLIYFSYDVKMKEKGDIPEGYSVSREKKERFSLILESASTNQTSMYLCASTLGGSRAYEQYFGPGTRLTVT.

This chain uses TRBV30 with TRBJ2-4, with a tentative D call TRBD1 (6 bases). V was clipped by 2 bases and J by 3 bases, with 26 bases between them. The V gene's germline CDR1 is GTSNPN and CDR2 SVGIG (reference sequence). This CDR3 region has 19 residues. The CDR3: CAWSRLDSPIRAGKNIQYF. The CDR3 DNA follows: TGTGCCTGGAGTCGACTGGACAGCCCAATCCGGGCGGGCAAAAACATTCAGTACTTC.

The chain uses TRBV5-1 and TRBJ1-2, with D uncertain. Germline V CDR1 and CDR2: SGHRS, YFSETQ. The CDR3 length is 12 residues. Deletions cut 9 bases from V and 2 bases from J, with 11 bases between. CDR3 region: CATGGENYGYTF. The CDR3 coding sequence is TGCGCCACCGGCGGGGAGAACTATGGCTACACCTTC.

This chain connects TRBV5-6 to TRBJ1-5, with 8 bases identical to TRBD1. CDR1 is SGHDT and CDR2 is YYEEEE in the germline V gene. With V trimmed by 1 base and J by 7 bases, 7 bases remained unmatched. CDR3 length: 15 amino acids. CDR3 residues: CASSLKGQGWQPQHF. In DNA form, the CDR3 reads TGTGCCAGCAGCTTGAAAGGACAGGGTTGGCAGCCCCAGCATTTT. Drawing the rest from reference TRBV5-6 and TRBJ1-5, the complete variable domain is DAGVTQSPTHLIKTRGQQVTLRCSPKSGHDTVSWYQQALGQGPQFIFQYYEEEERQRGNFPDRFSGHQFPNYSSELNVNALLLGDSALYLCASSLKGQGWQPQHFGDGTRLSIL.